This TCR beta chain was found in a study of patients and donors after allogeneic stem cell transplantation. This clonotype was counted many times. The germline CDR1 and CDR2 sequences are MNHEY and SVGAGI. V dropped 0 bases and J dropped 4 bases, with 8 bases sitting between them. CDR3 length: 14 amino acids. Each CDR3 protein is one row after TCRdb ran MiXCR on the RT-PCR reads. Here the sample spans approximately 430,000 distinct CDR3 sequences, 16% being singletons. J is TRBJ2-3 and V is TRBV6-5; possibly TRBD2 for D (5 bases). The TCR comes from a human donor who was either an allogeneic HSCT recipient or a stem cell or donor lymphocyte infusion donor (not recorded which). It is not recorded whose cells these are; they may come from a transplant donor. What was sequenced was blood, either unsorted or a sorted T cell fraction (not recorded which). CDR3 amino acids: CASSYSIGADTQYF. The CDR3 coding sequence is TGTGCCAGCAGTTACTCGATCGGGGCAGATACGCAGTATTTT.